Each of the 25 T cell receptor beta chains below was sequenced from the same sample in a study of T cells in Graves' hyperthyroidism and ophthalmopathy. Regions amplified from RNA transcripts were the TCR beta CDR3 regions. The HTBI primer set served for first-round RT-PCR of the TCR CDR3. TCRdb itself ran the multiplex PCR reads through MiXCR, one entry per CDR3 protein. Here the sample spans around 620,000 distinct CDR3 sequences, about 45% being singletons. The sequenced sample consisted of peripheral blood or thyroid tissue (not recorded which). The receptor set was obtained from an adult woman with Graves' disease, either hyperthyroidism or ophthalmopathy (not recorded which).

Concerning this clonotype itself: This may be a read error, as it is one base from a much larger clone. V and J are TRBV30 and TRBJ1-1; D is uncertain. Trimming cost V 2 bases and J 8 bases, with 6 bases left between them. CDR3 size: 10 residues. The germline V gene has CDR1 GTSNPN and CDR2 SVGIG (reference sequence). The CDR3 reads CAWSIREAFF. The CDR3 nucleotides read TGTGCCTGGAGTATAAGGGAAGCTTTCTTT. The entire variable domain, with the rest obtained from reference TRBV30 and TRBJ1-1, is as follows: SQTIHQWPATLVQPVGSPLSLECTVEGTSNPNLYWYRQAAGRGLQLLFYSVGIGQISSEVPQNLSASRPQDRQFILSSKKLLLSDSGFYLCAWSIREAFFGQGTRLTVV.

Comments on this clonotype: It is likely a read error, because the conserved phenylalanine at the end of the CDR3 is missing. This chain joins TRBV5-1 and TRBJ1-5; D not resolved. The CDR3 has 14 amino acids. Germline V CDR1 and CDR2: SGHRS, YFSETQ. The CDR3, as DNA: TGCGCCAGCGGCTTGAACAGCCCTAATCAGCCCCAGCATCTT. This codes for CASGLNSPNQPQHL.

This clonotype has only a few counts. The chain couples TRBV4-1 to TRBJ2-7, with 7 positions matching TRBD2. The CDR3 sequence is 16 residues long. V lost 4 bases, J lost 4 bases, and 13 bases stayed unmatched. Germline CDR1 is MGHRA and CDR2 is YSYEKL. The CDR3 sequence: CASSRGGGNGRYEQYF. DNA for the CDR3: TGCGCCAGCAGCCGGGGGGGGGGAAACGGGCGGTACGAGCAGTACTTC.

There are many counts of this clonotype. This chain connects TRBV25-1 to TRBJ1-1; D might be TRBD1 (5 bases). V was clipped by 5 bases and J by 0 bases, with 10 bases between them. Looked up from germline, CDR1 is MGHDK and CDR2 is SYGVNS. This CDR3 spans 14 amino acids. The CDR3 DNA reads as TGTGCCAGCAGTTACGGGGCCATGAACACTGAAGCTTTCTTT. Translated: CASSYGAMNTEAFF. Combining the CDR3 with reference TRBV25-1 and TRBJ1-1 gives the whole variable domain EADIYQTPRYLVIGTGKKITLECSQTMGHDKMYWYQQDPGMELHLIHYSYGVNSTEKGDLSSESTVSRIRTEHFPLTLESARPSHTSQYLCASSYGAMNTEAFFGQGTRLTVV.

This clonotype appeared a single time. This chain links TRBV20-1 with TRBJ1-2, with D tentatively TRBD1 (5 bases). V lost 6 bases and J 3 bases, leaving 14 bases between the germline ends. Germline V CDR1 and CDR2: DFQATT, SNEGSKA (reference sequence). The CDR3 sequence is 13 residues long. The CDR3 DNA sequence: TGCAGTGCCAGGGCGGGGGGAGACTATGGCTACACCTTC. The encoded protein is CSARAGGDYGYTF.

This rearrangement joins TRBV7-9 to TRBJ2-6, with 11 positions matching TRBD1. Germline CDR1 is SEHNR and CDR2 is FQNEAQ (reference sequence). The V segment lost 7 bases and the J segment 3 bases; nucleotides outside the gene matches: 5. The CDR3 runs to 16 residues. The CDR3 DNA sequence: TGTGCCAGCACAGGACAGGGGGCAAGTGGGGCCAACGTCCTGACTTTC. Translated: CASTGQGASGANVLTF.

With regard to this clonotype: The junction does not match germline at one end; this may be a read error. V gene TRBV25-1 combines with J gene TRBJ2-2; D is ambiguous. This CDR3 has 16 residues. The germline CDR1 and CDR2 sequences are MGHDK and SYGVNS. The chain's CDR3 is CATSDLRTKNTGELFF. Written as DNA, the CDR3 is TGTGCCACCAGTGATTTGAGGACCAAGAACACCGGGGAGCTGTTTTTT.

This clonotype was recorded at least ten times. The chain joins TRBV7-8 to TRBJ1-5; perhaps TRBD1 as D (5 bases). Germline V gene lookup returns CDR1 SGHVS and CDR2 FQNEAQ. Trimming shortened V by 1 base and J by 2 bases, and 12 bases separated the two germline ends. This CDR3 is 16 amino acids long. As DNA, the CDR3 is TGTGCCAGCAGCTTAGATGCGGGGCCGGGCAATCAGCCCCAGCATTTT. This gives the protein CASSLDAGPGNQPQHF. Full variable domain (rest looked up from reference TRBV7-8 and TRBJ1-5): GAGVSQSPRYKVAKRGQDVALRCDPISGHVSLFWYQQALGQGPEFLTYFQNEAQLDKSGLPSDRFFAERPEGSVSTLKIQRTQQEDSAVYLCASSLDAGPGNQPQHFGDGTRLSIL.

J is TRBJ1-5 and V is TRBV20-1; tentatively, D is TRBD1 (5 bases). The V end was cut by 2 bases, the J end by 3 bases, with 14 bases between. Germline-derived CDR1 and CDR2 are DFQATT and SNEGSKA (reference sequence). The CDR3 sequence is 15 residues long. The CDR3 region is CSARPRGPSNQPQHF. CDR3 coding DNA: TGCAGTGCTAGACCCCGGGGACCTTCCAATCAGCCCCAGCATTTT.

In this sample, this clonotype turned up many times. This chain uses TRBV7-2 with TRBJ1-1, with D possibly TRBD1 on 5 matching bases. The CDR3 extends over 16 amino acids. Per germline, CDR1 SGHTA and CDR2 FQGNSA. V lost 2 bases to trimming and J lost 0 bases, with 13 bases between them. The CDR3 DNA follows: TGTGCCAGCAGCTTAATGAGGAGGGGCTTGAACACTGAAGCTTTCTTT. Its protein product is CASSLMRRGLNTEAFF.

This CDR3 reads CSAREGFNQPQHF. The CDR3 DNA is TGCAGTGCTAGGGAGGGATTTAATCAGCCCCAGCATTTT. The chain is built from TRBV20-1 and TRBJ1-5; D call uncertain. The CDR3 is 13 residues long. Looked up from germline, CDR1 is DFQATT and CDR2 is SNEGSKA (reference sequence). V gave up 3 bases and J gave up 4 bases, with 10 bases separating them.

The V gene is TRBV12-3 or TRBV12-4, the J gene TRBJ2-5, with D perhaps TRBD1 or TRBD2 (5 bases each). CDR3 length: 15 amino acids. Trimming shortened V by 5 bases and J by 3 bases, and 16 bases separated the two germline ends. The CDR3, as DNA: TGTGCCAGCAGTCACTCCGGGACGTATGAAGAGACCCAGTACTTC. Residues: CASSHSGTYEETQYF.

V usage is TRBV20-1 and J usage is TRBJ2-5, with D perhaps TRBD2 (5 bases). V shed 0 bases and J shed 1 base, with 9 bases lying between them. The CDR3 runs to 14 residues. Germline CDR1 reads DFQATT; CDR2 reads SNEGSKA (reference sequence). The CDR3 DNA follows: TGCAGTGCTAGAGATCTAAGCGGCCAAGAGACCCAGTACTTC. Translated: CSARDLSGQETQYF.

The gene calls are TRBV4-1 and TRBJ1-5; no clear D. Germline V gene sequence: CDR1 MGHRA, CDR2 YSYEKL. V lost 0 bases to trimming and J lost 9 bases, with 18 bases between them. This CDR3 is 16 amino acids long. The CDR3, as DNA: TGCGCCAGCAGCCAAGAAGTTTACAGATCTACCATGCCCCAGCATTTT. This translates into CASSQEVYRSTMPQHF.

The sample holds many counts of this clonotype. The chain uses TRBV24-1 and TRBJ2-7, with 9 bases identical to TRBD1. The CDR3 runs 16 residues. V lost 6 bases and J lost 0; bases outside the gene matches: 8. In germline, CDR1 is KGHDR, CDR2 SFDVKD. CDR3 DNA sequence: TGTGCCACCAGTAGGCCGGACAGGGGTCCCTCCTACGAGCAGTACTTC. It translates to CATSRPDRGPSYEQYF.

Only one count was recorded for this clonotype. This chain joins TRBV7-9 and TRBJ1-2, with 8 positions matching TRBD1. CDR3 length: 14 amino acids. Per germline, CDR1 SEHNR and CDR2 FQNEAQ (reference sequence). V shed 5 bases, J shed 3 bases, and the junction held 5 bases outside the gene matches. CDR3 amino acids: CASSTQGADYGYTF. In DNA, the CDR3 is TGTGCCAGCAGCACTCAGGGGGCCGACTATGGCTACACCTTC.

This clonotype was observed a few times. The chain is built from TRBV14 and TRBJ1-6; tentative D call: TRBD1 (6 bases). Germline assignment: CDR1 SGHDN and CDR2 FVKESK. This CDR3 is built from 14 residues. The V end lost 2 bases, the J end lost 10 bases, and 12 bases lay between the germline ends. The DNA for the CDR3 is TGTGCCAGCAGCCAAAACAGGGAGAACTCACCCCTCCACTTT. Residues: CASSQNRENSPLHF.

CDR3 sequence reads: CASSLGQINSPLHF. For the CDR3, the DNA is TGCGCCAGCAGCTTGGGACAGATCAACTCACCCCTCCACTTT. The V gene is TRBV5-1, the J gene TRBJ1-6; tentative D call: TRBD1 (5 bases). This CDR3 spans 14 amino acids. The V end was cut by 0 bases, the J end by 10 bases, with 11 bases between. Per the germline V gene, CDR1 is SGHRS and CDR2 is YFSETQ.

A note on this clonotype: Lacking the conserved final phenylalanine or tryptophan, this CDR3 likely reflects a read error. The DNA is left out, because the CDR3 cannot be placed on it with certainty; the CDR3 is given as TCRdb lists it. The chain combines TRBV5-1 with TRBJ2-5; whether TRBD1, the table's D call, matches the DNA was not checked. Germline values: CDR1 SGHRS, CDR2 YFSETQ. The CDR3 has 8 amino acids, counting both end residues. The CDR3 sequence: CASSLQGR.

This chain joins TRBV7-9 and TRBJ1-2, with D tentatively TRBD1 (6 bases). Germline assignment: CDR1 SEHNR and CDR2 FQNEAQ (reference sequence). The CDR3 loop spans 14 amino acids. V dropped 6 bases and J dropped 4 bases, with 15 bases sitting between them. CDR3 sequence (DNA): TGTGCCAGCAGTTTCTCTGACAGGACCTATGGCTACACCTTC. Amino acids: CASSFSDRTYGYTF.

This clonotype was observed at least ten times. V is TRBV6-6 and J is TRBJ1-3; D may be TRBD1 (5 bases). The germline V and J ends were trimmed by 7 bases and 2 bases, with 12 bases remaining between them. Germline-derived CDR1 and CDR2 are MNHNY and SVGAGI (reference sequence). The CDR3 covers 14 residues. In nucleotides, the CDR3 is TGTGCCAGCACCCGTGGGGGTCCTGGAAACACCATATATTTT. Protein sequence: CASTRGGPGNTIYF.

This clonotype was seen at least ten times. One end of the junction is discordant with germline, which a read error may explain. The V and J genes are TRBV2 and TRBJ2-2, with a possible D match to TRBD2 (5 bases). CDR1 is SNHLY and CDR2 is FYNNEI in the germline V gene. CDR3 length: 15 residues. CDR3 region: CASGRRGPGTGELLF. The DNA for the CDR3 is TGTGCCAGCGGGAGACGTGGGCCGGGCACCGGGGAGCTGCTTTTT. The variable domain in full, completed from reference TRBV2 and TRBJ2-2, reads EPEVTQTPSHQVTQMGQEVILRCVPISNHLYFYWYRQILGQKVEFLVSFYNNEISEKSEIFDDQFSVERPDGSNFTLKIRSTKLEDSAMYFCASGRRGPGTGELLFGEGSRLTVL.

The rearrangement links TRBV5-1 to TRBJ2-7, with D possibly being TRBD1 (6 bases). Germline CDR1 and CDR2: SGHRS and YFSETQ. V was clipped by 3 bases and J by 7 bases, with 11 bases between them. The CDR3 spans 12 residues. The CDR3 DNA reads TGCGCCAGCAGCTCTGGGGACACGGAGCAGTACTTC. Protein sequence: CASSSGDTEQYF. The whole variable domain, remainder taken from reference TRBV5-1 and TRBJ2-7, is KAGVTQTPRYLIKTRGQQVTLSCSPISGHRSVSWYQQTPGQGLQFLFEYFSETQRNKGNFPGRFSGRQFSNSRSEMNVSTLELGDSALYLCASSSGDTEQYFGPGTRLTVT.

This clonotype was detected only a few times. V and J are TRBV2 and TRBJ1-2; D possibly corresponds to TRBD1 (5 bases). Looked up from germline, CDR1 is SNHLY and CDR2 is FYNNEI. The ends were cut back, 3 bases at V and 7 bases at J, with 9 bases in the middle. CDR3 size: 12 residues. The CDR3 region is CASSDDRSGYTF. In nucleotides, the CDR3 is TGTGCCAGCAGTGACGACAGAAGTGGCTACACCTTC.

CDR3 in amino acids: CSVEGGVNGYTF. CDR3 sequence (DNA): TGCAGCGTTGAGGGCGGGGTGAACGGCTACACCTTC. The chain recombines TRBV29-1 with TRBJ1-2; D unresolved. Germline V lookup: CDR1 SQVTM, CDR2 ANQGSEA. V was shortened by 3 bases and J by 8 bases, with 13 bases between the two germline ends. The CDR3 extends over 12 amino acids.